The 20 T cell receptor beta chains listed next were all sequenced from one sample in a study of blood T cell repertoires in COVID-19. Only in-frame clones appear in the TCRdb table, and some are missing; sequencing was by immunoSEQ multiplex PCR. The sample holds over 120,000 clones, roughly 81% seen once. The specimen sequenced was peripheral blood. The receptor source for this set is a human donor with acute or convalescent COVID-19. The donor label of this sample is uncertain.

CDR3 sequence reads: CASSESRVPYEQYV. The CDR3 DNA reads as TGCGCCAGCAGTGAGTCCAGGGTTCCCTACGAGCAGTACGTC. This rearrangement joins TRBV10-2 to TRBJ2-7; possible D gene TRBD1, 5 bases. Trimming removed 0 bases from V and 2 bases from J, with 8 bases in between. The CDR3 covers 14 residues. Germline loops: CDR1 WSHSY, CDR2 SAAADI.

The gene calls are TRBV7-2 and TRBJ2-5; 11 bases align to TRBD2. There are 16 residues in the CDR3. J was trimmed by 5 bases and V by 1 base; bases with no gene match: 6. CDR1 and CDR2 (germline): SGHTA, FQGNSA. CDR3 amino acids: CASSLVTSGSRETQYF. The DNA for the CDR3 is TGTGCCAGCAGCTTAGTCACTAGCGGGAGTAGGGAGACCCAGTACTTC.

CDR3 sequence (DNA): TGCAGCGTTGATGGGACTAGCGGGGGCTTAGATACGCAGTATTTT. This encodes CSVDGTSGGLDTQYF. The genes are TRBV29-1 and TRBJ2-3; 14 nucleotides line up with TRBD2. The length of the CDR3 is 15 residues. The ends lost 3 bases at V and 5 bases at J; junction bases unmatched: 4. Germline V gene lookup returns CDR1 SQVTM and CDR2 ANQGSEA.

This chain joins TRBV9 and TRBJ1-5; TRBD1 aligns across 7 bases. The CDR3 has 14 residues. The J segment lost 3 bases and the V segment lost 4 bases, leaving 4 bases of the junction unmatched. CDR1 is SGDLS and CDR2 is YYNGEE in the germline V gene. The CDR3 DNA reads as TGTGCCAGCAGCACTGGGACAGTCAATCAGCCCCAGCATTTT. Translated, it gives CASSTGTVNQPQHF.

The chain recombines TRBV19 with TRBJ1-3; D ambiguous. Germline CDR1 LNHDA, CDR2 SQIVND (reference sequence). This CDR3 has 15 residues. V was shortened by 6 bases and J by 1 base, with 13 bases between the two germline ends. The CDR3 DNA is TGTGCCAGTAGAAGAGGATCCGAATCTGGAAACACCATATATTTT. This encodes CASRRGSESGNTIYF.

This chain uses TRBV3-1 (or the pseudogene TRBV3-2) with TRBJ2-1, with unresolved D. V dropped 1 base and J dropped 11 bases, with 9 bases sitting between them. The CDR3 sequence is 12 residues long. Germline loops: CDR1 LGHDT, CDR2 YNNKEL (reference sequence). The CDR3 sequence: CASSQVSVKQFF. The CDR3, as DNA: TGTGCCAGCAGCCAAGTGTCGGTAAAGCAGTTCTTC.

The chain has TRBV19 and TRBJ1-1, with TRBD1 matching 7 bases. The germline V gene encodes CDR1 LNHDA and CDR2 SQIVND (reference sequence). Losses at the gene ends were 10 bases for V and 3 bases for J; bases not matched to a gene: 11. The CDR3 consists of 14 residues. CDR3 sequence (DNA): TGTGCCACCGGGGACAGAACGGAGTACACTGAAGCTTTCTTT. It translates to CATGDRTEYTEAFF.

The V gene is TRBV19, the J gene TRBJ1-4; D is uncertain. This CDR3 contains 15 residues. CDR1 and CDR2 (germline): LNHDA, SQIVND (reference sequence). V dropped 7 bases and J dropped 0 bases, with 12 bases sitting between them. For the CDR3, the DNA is TGTGCCAGTACCTTGAGTCTTGCAACTAATGAAAAACTGTTTTTT. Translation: CASTLSLATNEKLFF.

The CDR3 nucleotides read TGTGCCAGCAGTTACTCGGGGGCACATGAGCAGTTCTTC. This codes for CASSYSGAHEQFF. The V gene is TRBV6-5, the J gene TRBJ2-1; TRBD1 is a possible D gene (6 bases). CDR1 is MNHEY and CDR2 is SVGAGI in the germline V gene. The V and J ends lost 0 bases and 8 bases respectively, with 8 bases between them. This CDR3 has 13 amino acids.

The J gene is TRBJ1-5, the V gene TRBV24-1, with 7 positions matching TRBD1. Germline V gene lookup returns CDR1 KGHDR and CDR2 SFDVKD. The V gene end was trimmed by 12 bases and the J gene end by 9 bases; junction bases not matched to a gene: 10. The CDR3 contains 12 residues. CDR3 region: CASSQGGGPQHF. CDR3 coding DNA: TGTGCCTCGAGCCAGGGGGGAGGGCCCCAGCATTTT.

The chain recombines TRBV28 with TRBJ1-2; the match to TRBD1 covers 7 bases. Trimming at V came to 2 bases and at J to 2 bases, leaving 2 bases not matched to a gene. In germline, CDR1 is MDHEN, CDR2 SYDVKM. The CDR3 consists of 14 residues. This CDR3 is CASSLRDRNYGYTF. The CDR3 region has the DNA TGTGCCAGCAGTTTAAGGGACAGAAACTATGGCTACACCTTC.

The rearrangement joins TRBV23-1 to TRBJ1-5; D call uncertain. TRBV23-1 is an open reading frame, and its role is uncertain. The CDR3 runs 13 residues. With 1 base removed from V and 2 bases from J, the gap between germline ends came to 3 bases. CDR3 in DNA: TGCGCCAGCAGTCAATTCTGCAATCAGCCCCAGCATTTT. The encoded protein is CASSQFCNQPQHF.

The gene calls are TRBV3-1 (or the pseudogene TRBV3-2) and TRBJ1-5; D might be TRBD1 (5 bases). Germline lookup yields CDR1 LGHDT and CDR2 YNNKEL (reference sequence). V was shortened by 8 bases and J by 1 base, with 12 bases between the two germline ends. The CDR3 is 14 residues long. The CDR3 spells CASSLGGSNQPQHF. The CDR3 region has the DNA TGTGCCAGCTCCCTCGGGGGAAGCAATCAGCCCCAGCATTTT.

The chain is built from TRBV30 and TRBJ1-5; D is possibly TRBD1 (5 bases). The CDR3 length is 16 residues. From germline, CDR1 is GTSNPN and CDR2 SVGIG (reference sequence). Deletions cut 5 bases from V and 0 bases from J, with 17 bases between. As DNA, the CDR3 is TGTGCCTGGTCTAAGACAGCTTCCTTTAGCAATCAGCCCCAGCATTTT. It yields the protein CAWSKTASFSNQPQHF.

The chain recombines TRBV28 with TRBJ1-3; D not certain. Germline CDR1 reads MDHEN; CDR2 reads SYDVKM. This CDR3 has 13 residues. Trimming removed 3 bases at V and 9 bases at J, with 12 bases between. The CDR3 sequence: CASSFPLVGTIYF. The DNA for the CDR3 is TGTGCCAGCAGTTTCCCTCTAGTCGGCACCATATATTTT.

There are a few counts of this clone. CDR3 sequence reads: CASSIGGRPTDTQYF. Here the CDR3 DNA reads TGTGCCAGTAGTATCGGCGGGAGGCCTACAGATACGCAGTATTTT. The chain links TRBV19 to TRBJ2-3; the match to TRBD2 covers 8 bases. The CDR3 is made up of 15 amino acids. Per the germline V gene, CDR1 is LNHDA and CDR2 is SQIVND (reference sequence). J was trimmed by 3 bases and V by 3 bases; bases with no gene match: 5.

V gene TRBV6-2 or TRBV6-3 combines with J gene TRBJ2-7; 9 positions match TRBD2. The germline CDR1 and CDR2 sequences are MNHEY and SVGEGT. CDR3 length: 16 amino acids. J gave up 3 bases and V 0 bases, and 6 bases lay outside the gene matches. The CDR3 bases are TGTGCCAGCAGTTACTCCGTGGGCGGGAGGGACTACGAGCAGTACGTC. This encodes CASSYSVGGRDYEQYV.

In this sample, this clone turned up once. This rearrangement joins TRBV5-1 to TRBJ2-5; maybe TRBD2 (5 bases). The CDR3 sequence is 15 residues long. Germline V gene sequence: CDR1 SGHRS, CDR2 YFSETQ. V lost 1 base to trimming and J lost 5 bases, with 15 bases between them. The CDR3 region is CASSLTLNRGETQYF. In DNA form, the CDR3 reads TGCGCCAGCAGCTTGACTTTGAACAGAGGGGAGACCCAGTACTTC.

The CDR3 nucleotides read TGTGCCTGGAGCCCAGGGTCCGAGCAGTACTTC. Protein: CAWSPGSEQYF. This rearrangement joins TRBV30 to TRBJ2-7, with D possibly matching TRBD1 (5 bases). Germline V CDR1 and CDR2: GTSNPN, SVGIG (reference sequence). V was cut by 3 bases and J by 6 bases, with 9 bases left in between. The CDR3 runs 11 residues.

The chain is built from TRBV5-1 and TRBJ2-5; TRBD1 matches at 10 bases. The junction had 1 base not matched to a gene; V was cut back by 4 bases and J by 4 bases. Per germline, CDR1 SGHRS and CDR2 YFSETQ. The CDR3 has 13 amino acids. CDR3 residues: CASSRTGGETQYF. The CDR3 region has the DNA TGCGCCAGCAGCCGGACAGGGGGAGAGACCCAGTACTTC.